Listed below are T cell receptor beta chains from one sample, sequenced in a study of blood T cell repertoires in COVID-19. Assay: immunoSEQ multiplex PCR; the TCRdb copy retains only in-frame clones and omits some. The sample lists some 180,000 clones; approximately 78% were seen once. What was sequenced was peripheral blood. The receptor set was obtained from a woman over 75 with active or convalescent COVID-19. Both conserved end residues are trimmed from each CDR3.

V gene,J gene,CDR3 protein
TRBV7-2,TRBJ1-2,ASSLEAAGPYGYT
TRBV11-2,TRBJ2-7,ASTPGTKSYEQY
TRBV4-2,TRBJ1-2,ASSQDPGVNYGYT
TRBV19,TRBJ1-6,ASSIQQGYNSPLH
TRBV19,TRBJ2-1,ASSLNMGTGEVRYNEQF
TRBV28,TRBJ1-1,ASSFPPGRGAF
TRBV28,TRBJ1-2,ASSLLQASFYGYT
TRBV6-2/TRBV6-3,TRBJ2-4,ASSRGNIQY
TRBV6-1,TRBJ1-6,ASSETGGANSPLH
TRBV30,TRBJ2-3,AWSLSTDTQY
TRBV9,TRBJ1-1,ASSVGWGRSTEAF
TRBV5-1,TRBJ2-5,ASSPPRGAGEFGETQY
TRBV4-2,TRBJ1-3,ASSQGSSVPGYGNTIY
TRBV5-5,TRBJ2-1,ASSPGTHTGNEQF
TRBV7-2,TRBJ1-5,ASSLDSNQPQH
TRBV6-6,TRBJ1-3,ASSFRDFSGNTIY
TRBV5-1,TRBJ2-1,ASSWVTSGGASEQF
TRBV24-1,TRBJ2-3,ATSGTWQASDTQY
TRBV5-4,TRBJ1-6,ASSRGQSSSYNSPLH
TRBV10-3,TRBJ2-1,AISPGGPSYNEQF
TRBV27,TRBJ2-7,ASTTHGGLYEQY
TRBV5-4,TRBJ1-1,ASSLQERNTEAF
TRBV27,TRBJ2-1,ASGNYGQGWLVNEQF
TRBV19,TRBJ1-1,ASTLVRGAQNTEAF
TRBV9,TRBJ2-3,ASSPRLAGEARTDTQY
TRBV5-6,TRBJ1-2,ASSLAGLNYGYT
TRBV11-2,TRBJ1-4,ASSSAEKLF
TRBV19,TRBJ1-5,ASSRGQYNQPQH
TRBV7-6,TRBJ2-3,ASSLGRSTDTQY